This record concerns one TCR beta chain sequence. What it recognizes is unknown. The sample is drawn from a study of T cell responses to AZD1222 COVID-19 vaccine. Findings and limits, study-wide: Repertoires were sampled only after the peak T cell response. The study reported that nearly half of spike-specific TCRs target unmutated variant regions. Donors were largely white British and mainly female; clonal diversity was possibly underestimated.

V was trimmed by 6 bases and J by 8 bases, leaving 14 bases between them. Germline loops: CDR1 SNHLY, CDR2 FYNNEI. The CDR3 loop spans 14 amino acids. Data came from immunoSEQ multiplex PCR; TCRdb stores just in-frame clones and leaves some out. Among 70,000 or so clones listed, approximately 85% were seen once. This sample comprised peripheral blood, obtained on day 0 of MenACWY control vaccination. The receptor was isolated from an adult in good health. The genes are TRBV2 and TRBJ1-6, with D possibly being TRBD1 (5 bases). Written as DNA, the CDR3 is TGTGCCAGCAGGCCTACTGACAGTTATTCACCCCTCCACTTT. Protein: CASRPTDSYSPLHF.